These 27 T cell receptor beta chains share one sample of origin, sequenced in a study of shared clonotypes between healthy human individuals. The data were produced by immunoSEQ multiplex PCR, yet TCRdb's version contains in-frame clones alone and is incomplete. Among about 1 million clones listed, about 75% were seen once. The specimen sequenced was memory CD4+ T cells sorted from blood. Regarding subset: CD45RA-negative fraction. The receptors here all came from a man aged 18-30 years in good health.

This chain connects TRBV29-1 to TRBJ2-1; D is undetermined. V lost 4 bases, J lost 3 bases, and 13 bases lay in between. Germline V gives CDR1 SQVTM, CDR2 ANQGSEA. The CDR3 covers 14 residues. The CDR3 region is CSVGSPSNYNEQFF. The CDR3 DNA is TGCAGCGTTGGTTCCCCGTCAAACTACAATGAGCAGTTCTTC.

In this sample, this clone turned up once. The chain employs TRBV29-1 and TRBJ2-1; 11 bases agree with TRBD2. The CDR3 sequence is 16 residues long. CDR1 SQVTM and CDR2 ANQGSEA come from the germline V gene. J gave up 6 bases and V 3 bases, and 10 bases lay outside the gene matches. This CDR3 reads CSVETTSGSGGNEQFF. The DNA for the CDR3 is TGCAGCGTTGAGACTACTAGCGGGAGTGGAGGCAATGAGCAGTTCTTC.

The chain recombines TRBV27 with TRBJ2-4, with 8 bases lining up with TRBD1. Unmatched junction bases numbered 14, after V lost 5 bases and J lost 5 bases. The CDR3 extends over 17 amino acids. Germline values: CDR1 MNHEY, CDR2 SMNVEV (reference sequence). The CDR3 reads CASSLGQGSLWENIQYF. CDR3 in DNA: TGTGCCAGCAGTCTAGGACAGGGCAGTTTATGGGAAAACATTCAGTACTTC.

The chain joins TRBV15 to TRBJ1-1; 8 nucleotides match TRBD1. Germline-derived CDR1 and CDR2 are LNHNV and YYDKDF (reference sequence). There are 16 residues in the CDR3. The V gene end was trimmed by 0 bases and the J gene end by 1 base; junction bases not matched to a gene: 4. CDR3 region: CATSRESGGKNTEAFF. In DNA form, the CDR3 reads TGTGCCACCAGCAGAGAATCAGGGGGCAAGAACACTGAAGCTTTCTTT.

Notes on this clone: This sample includes further DNA sequences coding for the same CDR3. V is TRBV30 and J is TRBJ1-1; D is perhaps TRBD1 (5 bases). Trimming pared 2 bases from V and 1 base from J, leaving 8 bases between. CDR1 and CDR2 from the germline V gene are GTSNPN and SVGIG (reference sequence). CDR3 length: 13 amino acids. As DNA, the CDR3 is TGTGCCTGGAGTAGGCAGGGGAACACTGAAGCTTTCTTT. This sequence encodes CAWSRQGNTEAFF.

CDR3: CASSVEFVRNTEAFF. The CDR3 DNA follows: TGTGCCAGCAGTGTAGAATTCGTCAGGAACACTGAAGCTTTCTTT. The V call is TRBV6-1, the J call TRBJ1-1; no firm D call. Trimming shortened V by 4 bases and J by 1 base, and 13 bases separated the two germline ends. The CDR3 spans 15 residues. Germline V gene sequence: CDR1 MNHNS, CDR2 SASEGT.

This chain uses TRBV7-8 with TRBJ2-7, with D possibly being TRBD1 (5 bases). The CDR3 covers 14 residues. In germline, CDR1 is SGHVS, CDR2 FQNEAQ. V was shortened by 0 bases and J by 2 bases, with 8 bases between the two germline ends. CDR3 coding DNA: TGTGCCAGCAGCTTAGCCAGGGATGCCTACGAGCAGTACTTC. Translation gives CASSLARDAYEQYF. The full variable domain, rest sourced from reference TRBV7-8 and TRBJ2-7, is GAGVSQSPRYKVAKRGQDVALRCDPISGHVSLFWYQQALGQGPEFLTYFQNEAQLDKSGLPSDRFFAERPEGSVSTLKIQRTQQEDSAVYLCASSLARDAYEQYFGPGTRLTVT.

V and J are TRBV15 and TRBJ2-5; D not certain. V gave up 2 bases and J gave up 5 bases, with 12 bases separating them. The V gene's germline CDR1 is LNHNV and CDR2 YYDKDF (reference sequence). The CDR3 runs to 14 residues. The CDR3 DNA reads TGTGCCACCAGCAGAAGCCGGTTGGGGGAGACCCAGTACTTC. The encoded protein is CATSRSRLGETQYF.

This clone was detected only a few times. V usage is TRBV5-6 and J usage is TRBJ1-2; D not certain. V lost 3 bases and J 6 bases, leaving 18 bases between the germline ends. The germline V gene has CDR1 SGHDT and CDR2 YYEEEE. The CDR3 is 15 amino acids. The CDR3 sequence is CASSSLGPDRHGYTF. The DNA of the CDR3 is TGTGCCAGCAGCTCCCTAGGACCGGATAGACATGGCTACACCTTC.

This clone was seen a handful of times. The V gene is TRBV7-9, the J gene TRBJ1-2, with D possibly being TRBD1 (6 bases). There are 14 residues in the CDR3. The V end lost 5 bases, the J end lost 4 bases, and 14 bases lay between the germline ends. Germline V gene lookup returns CDR1 SEHNR and CDR2 FQNEAQ (reference sequence). DNA of the CDR3: TGTGCCAGCAGCAGAGAACAGGGTGCCTATGGCTACACCTTC. Amino acids: CASSREQGAYGYTF.

The rearrangement uses TRBV9 and TRBJ1-4, with D hard to call. Trimming removed 3 bases at V and 0 bases at J, with 9 bases between. The CDR3 runs 15 residues. The germline CDR1 and CDR2 sequences are SGDLS and YYNGEE. The CDR3, as DNA: TGTGCCAGCAGCGGGCGCGCTTCAACTAATGAAAAACTGTTTTTT. It encodes CASSGRASTNEKLFF.

This clone came up a few times. The CDR3 DNA is TGCAGCGTTTATGGACAGCGCTCCTACGAGCAGTACTTC. It yields the protein CSVYGQRSYEQYF. J is TRBJ2-7 and V is TRBV29-1; weak D call: TRBD1 (6 bases). V lost 5 bases and J 0 bases, leaving 11 bases between the germline ends. The germline V gene has CDR1 SQVTM and CDR2 ANQGSEA. There are 13 residues in the CDR3.

J is TRBJ1-5 and V is TRBV6-5, with 11 bases that match TRBD1. Germline lookup yields CDR1 MNHEY and CDR2 SVGAGI. This CDR3 region has 15 residues. The J segment lost 6 bases and the V segment lost 6 bases, leaving 7 bases of the junction unmatched. CDR3 sequence reads: CASRGTGGHGQPQHF. The CDR3 DNA is TGTGCCAGCAGGGGGACAGGGGGTCATGGTCAGCCCCAGCATTTT.

The chain's CDR3 is CASSPGLGSSDTQYF. CDR3 bases: TGTGCCAGCTCACCGGGACTAGGGAGTTCAGATACGCAGTATTTT. V gene TRBV18 combines with J gene TRBJ2-3; TRBD2 aligns across 8 bases. Germline lookup yields CDR1 KGHSH and CDR2 LQKENI. The CDR3 runs to 15 residues. Germline trimming cut 3 bases from V and 4 bases from J; bases unmatched to any gene: 6.

The genes are TRBV19 and TRBJ2-1; 8 bases are a match to TRBD2. Germline CDR1 is LNHDA and CDR2 is SQIVND (reference sequence). The CDR3 runs 17 residues. The ends lost 6 bases at V and 0 bases at J; junction bases unmatched: 10. CDR3 amino acids: CASRPGTRDRSYNEQFF. DNA of the CDR3: TGTGCCAGTAGGCCCGGGACTAGGGATCGCTCCTACAATGAGCAGTTCTTC.

The chain carries TRBV6-1 and TRBJ1-5, with D possibly being TRBD1 (5 bases). This CDR3 is built from 16 residues. Per germline, CDR1 MNHNS and CDR2 SASEGT. Trimming shortened V by 0 bases and J by 7 bases, and 16 bases separated the two germline ends. The DNA for the CDR3 is TGTGCCAGCAGTGAAGCAGGGCATCCGGGGGGACAGCCCCAGCATTTT. It specifies CASSEAGHPGGQPQHF.

V is TRBV2 and J is TRBJ2-3; D remains ambiguous. V shed 4 bases and J shed 0 bases, with 5 bases lying between them. Germline lookup yields CDR1 SNHLY and CDR2 FYNNEI. This CDR3 comprises 13 residues. The chain's CDR3 is CASSGTSTDTQYF. In DNA, the CDR3 is TGTGCCAGCAGTGGAACTAGCACAGATACGCAGTATTTT.

This chain links TRBV2 with TRBJ2-3; D is possibly TRBD2 (5 bases). Germline lookup yields CDR1 SNHLY and CDR2 FYNNEI. Between the trimmed V and J ends, which lost 1 base and 4 bases, there was a span of 9 bases. The CDR3 is made up of 14 amino acids. CDR3 nucleotide sequence: TGTGCCAGCAGTGAAGAAAGCGGCCCAGATACGCAGTATTTT. Its translation is CASSEESGPDTQYF.

This clone appeared once. The chain joins TRBV2 to TRBJ2-4; D remains unclear. The germline gives CDR1 SNHLY, CDR2 FYNNEI. V was trimmed by 2 bases and J by 10 bases, leaving 9 bases between them. CDR3 length: 12 amino acids. CDR3 sequence reads: CASSEPARIQYF. CDR3 in DNA: TGTGCCAGCAGTGAACCTGCTCGAATTCAGTACTTC. The whole variable domain, remainder taken from reference TRBV2 and TRBJ2-4, is EPEVTQTPSHQVTQMGQEVILRCVPISNHLYFYWYRQILGQKVEFLVSFYNNEISEKSEIFDDQFSVERPDGSNFTLKIRSTKLEDSAMYFCASSEPARIQYFGAGTRLSVL.

CDR3 sequence (DNA): TGTGCCAGCAGTCCAGGCAGAGTACAAGAGACCCAGTACTTC. Protein product: CASSPGRVQETQYF. V is TRBV27 and J is TRBJ2-5; D uncertain. This CDR3 region has 14 residues. Trimming left V 5 bases short and J 2 bases short, with 12 bases between. The germline gives CDR1 MNHEY, CDR2 SMNVEV (reference sequence).

A few counts support this clone. The chain uses TRBV6-1 and TRBJ1-5; 10 bases line up with TRBD1. The CDR3 contains 17 residues. Germline lookup yields CDR1 MNHNS and CDR2 SASEGT. Trimming removed 2 bases from V and 3 bases from J; junction bases left unmatched: 7. The CDR3: CASSETGTGAINQPQHF. The CDR3 DNA reads TGTGCCAGCAGTGAAACGGGGACAGGGGCCATCAATCAGCCCCAGCATTTT.

The chain recombines TRBV5-1 with TRBJ1-6, with D uncertain. The CDR3 consists of 13 residues. V was trimmed by 0 bases and J by 8 bases, leaving 6 bases between them. Germline V CDR1 and CDR2: SGHRS, YFSETQ. The CDR3 sequence is CASSLEVYSPLHF. The CDR3 DNA reads TGCGCCAGCAGCTTGGAAGTGTATTCACCCCTCCACTTT.

The gene calls are TRBV5-5 and TRBJ2-7, with 16 bases lining up with TRBD2. V lost 4 bases, J lost 6 bases, and 7 bases stayed unmatched. CDR3 size: 16 residues. Germline V lookup: CDR1 SGHKS, CDR2 YYEKEE (reference sequence). The CDR3: CASSGKGLAGGTEQYF. The CDR3 bases are TGTGCCAGCAGCGGGAAGGGACTAGCGGGAGGGACCGAGCAGTACTTC.

This clone was counted ten times or more. This chain links TRBV30 with TRBJ1-1; 7 nucleotides agree with TRBD1. The V segment lost 4 bases and the J segment 1 base; nucleotides outside the gene matches: 3. Germline V gene lookup returns CDR1 GTSNPN and CDR2 SVGIG (reference sequence). CDR3 length: 13 amino acids. The CDR3 sequence: CAWMGQTNTEAFF. The CDR3 DNA is TGTGCCTGGATGGGACAGACGAACACTGAAGCTTTCTTT.

This clone was counted only a few times. The V and J genes are TRBV7-2 and TRBJ2-7; D unclear. Per germline, CDR1 SGHTA and CDR2 FQGNSA. The CDR3 covers 13 residues. Deletions cut 5 bases from V and 1 base from J, with 9 bases between. The CDR3 here is CASSRIRSYEQYF. DNA for the CDR3: TGTGCCAGCAGCCGAATACGGTCCTACGAGCAGTACTTC.

The rearrangement joins TRBV7-9 to TRBJ2-7; unclear D gene. Trimming left V 1 base short and J 3 bases short, with 25 bases between. The CDR3 runs to 19 residues. Germline V CDR1 and CDR2: SEHNR, FQNEAQ (reference sequence). The CDR3 spells CASSLGYTTDPLPSYEQYF. The CDR3 DNA is TGTGCCAGCAGCTTAGGTTATACCACCGACCCTCTACCTAGCTACGAGCAGTACTTC.

This clone was seen only a few times. The V call is TRBV20-1, the J call TRBJ1-1, with 7 bases aligning to TRBD1. The CDR3 totals 10 residues. CDR1 is DFQATT, CDR2 SNEGSKA, per germline (reference sequence). V gave up 4 bases and J gave up 10 bases; unmatched junction bases: 3. CDR3 in amino acids: CSATNRGAFF. CDR3 nucleotides: TGCAGTGCTACTAACAGGGGAGCTTTCTTT.